The clone carrying this T cell receptor (beta chain) came up many times. The target antigen is unknown. The data belong to a study of identical twins. Whole-study findings and limits: Potential partial confounding of zero-insertion analyses by invariant MAIT and iNKT cells was noted. Sharing of beta out-of-frame sequences by twins showed a weaker excess.

Each cDNA held unique molecular identifiers, and template switching gave it a universal primer site. One entry per CDR3 protein, called by TCRdb with MiXCR from the 5' RACE reads. Of some 240,000 distinct CDR3 sequences listed, about 8% are singletons. Trimming took off 3 bases at V and 8 bases at J, with 4 bases between the two ends. This CDR3 region has 11 residues. The sample also formed part of further work on yellow fever vaccine responses in identical twins. That source adds: It has been reported that, in twins, the vaccine T cell response seemed partly convergent and partly personalized.

The clonotype was recovered from a woman under 30 in good health. Sequenced sample: CD8+ T cells sorted from blood. The chain is built from TRBV12-3 or TRBV12-4 and TRBJ2-2; no clear D gene. The CDR3 is CASSFSGELFF. The CDR3 DNA follows: TGTGCCAGCAGTTTTTCTGGGGAGCTGTTTTTT.